The 23 T cell receptor beta chains presented below share a single source sample, sequenced in a study of cytomegalovirus exposure and HLA in healthy donors. In the PCR, 60 Vbeta and 13 Jbeta primers were used. Method: immunoSEQ multiplex PCR; TCRdb's copy keeps in-frame clones and lacks some. The repertoire has over 90,000 clones, 81% of them found once; the top ten carry over 5%. Sequenced sample: PBMCs. Every receptor here comes from a man in his forties in good health and CMV-seropositive.

In this sample, this clone turned up once. The chain employs TRBV10-3 and TRBJ1-2; D perhaps matches TRBD1 (5 bases). The CDR3 runs 14 residues. V was cut by 6 bases and J by 4 bases, with 15 bases left in between. Looked up from germline, CDR1 is ENHRY and CDR2 is SYGVKD. The CDR3 DNA is TGTGCCATCAGCGACCTAGGGGTGGGCTATGGCTACACCTTC. Amino acid sequence: CAISDLGVGYGYTF.

The gene calls are TRBV2 and TRBJ1-5, with TRBD1 matching 7 bases. The CDR3 is 15 residues long. Germline trimming cut 5 bases from V and 2 bases from J; bases unmatched to any gene: 6. Germline V CDR1 and CDR2: SNHLY, FYNNEI. As DNA, the CDR3 is TGTGCCAGCAGTACTGACAGGGTAGGCAATCAGCCCCAGCATTTT. It yields the protein CASSTDRVGNQPQHF.

V usage is TRBV6-1 and J usage is TRBJ1-4; 10 bases map to TRBD1. J lost 7 bases, V lost 5 bases, and 7 bases had no gene match. There are 15 residues in the CDR3. CDR1 is MNHNS and CDR2 is SASEGT in the germline V gene. CDR3 nucleotide sequence: TGTGCCAGCAGTTTGACAGGGGGCGAATTTGAAAAACTGTTTTTT. This gives the protein CASSLTGGEFEKLFF.

The CDR3 here is CASSHTQGQDEKLFF. The CDR3 DNA reads TGTGCCAGCAGCCATACCCAGGGACAGGATGAAAAACTGTTTTTT. V usage is TRBV7-6 and J usage is TRBJ1-4; 8 nucleotides line up with TRBD1. Unmatched junction bases numbered 8, after V lost 5 bases and J lost 6 bases. There are 15 residues in the CDR3. Per germline, CDR1 SGHVS and CDR2 FNYEAQ.

The chain combines TRBV5-1 with TRBJ2-5; weak D call: TRBD1 (5 bases). Deletions cut 0 bases from V and 2 bases from J, with 11 bases between. The CDR3 runs to 15 residues. The germline gives CDR1 SGHRS, CDR2 YFSETQ. The CDR3 spells CASSLEGAAQETQYF. DNA for the CDR3: TGCGCCAGCAGCTTGGAAGGGGCAGCGCAAGAGACCCAGTACTTC.

This rearrangement joins TRBV7-6 to TRBJ2-5; 14 bases are a match to TRBD2. The CDR3 runs to 16 residues. V was clipped by 5 bases and J by 4 bases; unmatched bases: 6. Germline lookup yields CDR1 SGHVS and CDR2 FNYEAQ. In DNA, the CDR3 is TGTGCCAGCAGCCCCTCGGGACTAGCGGGGGTAGAGACCCAGTACTTC. This translates into CASSPSGLAGVETQYF.

The CDR3, as DNA: TGTGCCAGCAGCTTAGGTTCTAGGCGGGGCACCGGGGAGCTGTTTTTT. This sequence encodes CASSLGSRRGTGELFF. This sequence joins TRBV7-6 and TRBJ2-2, with D possibly matching TRBD2 (6 bases). Germline V lookup: CDR1 SGHVS, CDR2 FNYEAQ. This CDR3 has 16 amino acids. The V and J ends lost 1 base and 4 bases respectively, with 13 bases between them.

This clone appeared a single time. This chain connects TRBV6-5 to TRBJ2-5; TRBD2 matches at 9 bases. The CDR3 totals 14 residues. Trimming cost V 2 bases and J 5 bases; bases outside gene matches: 3. Germline CDR1 MNHEY, CDR2 SVGAGI. CDR3 amino acids: CASSYGSGRETQYF. CDR3 DNA: TGTGCCAGCAGTTACGGCAGCGGGAGGGAGACCCAGTACTTC.

This chain connects TRBV30 to TRBJ2-2; no firm D call. Germline V gene data show CDR1 as GTSNPN and CDR2 as SVGIG (reference sequence). Deletions cut 2 bases from V and 6 bases from J, with 7 bases between. CDR3 length equals 12 residues. DNA for the CDR3: TGTGCCTGGAGTCCATCGGCCGGGGAGCTGTTTTTT. This sequence encodes CAWSPSAGELFF.

This chain joins TRBV7-2 and TRBJ2-1; TRBD2 matches 13 bases. V lost 3 bases and J lost 13; bases outside the gene matches: 6. The CDR3 consists of 14 residues. The V gene's germline CDR1 is SGHTA and CDR2 FQGNSA. The CDR3 region has the DNA TGTGCCAGCAGCTTCACCGGGACTAGCGGGATACAGTTCTTC. This gives the protein CASSFTGTSGIQFF.

The chain has TRBV28 and TRBJ2-3; D gene ambiguous. CDR1 and CDR2 from the germline V gene are MDHEN and SYDVKM. Deletions cut 1 base from V and 5 bases from J, with 4 bases between. The CDR3 sequence is 12 residues long. This CDR3 is CASSLYQDTQYF. CDR3 in DNA: TGTGCCAGCAGTTTATATCAAGATACGCAGTATTTT.

The chain combines TRBV4-1 with TRBJ2-7; the match to TRBD1 covers 12 bases. Germline trimming cut 1 base from V and 2 bases from J; bases unmatched to any gene: 6. CDR3 length: 17 amino acids. Germline V gene sequence: CDR1 MGHRA, CDR2 YSYEKL. The CDR3 reads CASSQAGGQGAPYEQYF. CDR3 DNA: TGCGCCAGCAGCCAAGCTGGGGGACAGGGGGCCCCCTACGAGCAGTACTTC.

V and J are TRBV7-9 and TRBJ1-5; a possible D gene is TRBD1 (5 bases). Germline V gives CDR1 SEHNR, CDR2 FQNEAQ (reference sequence). V was pared by 5 bases and J by 5 bases, with 16 bases between. The CDR3 is 15 residues long. CDR3 in amino acids: CASSDDRKRDQPQHF. The CDR3 region has the DNA TGTGCCAGCAGCGACGACAGAAAAAGGGATCAGCCCCAGCATTTT.

Written as DNA, the CDR3 is TGTGCCAGCTCCCCAGGGACAGGGAACTACGAGCAGTACTTC. This gives the protein CASSPGTGNYEQYF. The gene calls are TRBV18 and TRBJ2-7; 9 positions match TRBD1. Germline V lookup: CDR1 KGHSH, CDR2 LQKENI. The CDR3 runs 14 residues. The V and J ends lost 6 bases and 3 bases, in that order; junction bases with no gene match: 6.

A few counts support this clone. The chain has TRBV30 and TRBJ2-6; 9 bases line up with TRBD1. The CDR3 runs to 18 residues. Germline trimming cut 3 bases from V and 0 bases from J; bases unmatched to any gene: 9. Per the germline V gene, CDR1 is GTSNPN and CDR2 is SVGIG (reference sequence). The CDR3 sequence is CAWSGRGTGSSGANVLTF. The CDR3 bases are TGTGCCTGGAGCGGACGGGGGACAGGGAGCTCTGGGGCCAACGTCCTGACTTTC. Filled out from reference TRBV30 and TRBJ2-6, the complete variable domain reads SQTIHQWPATLVQPVGSPLSLECTVEGTSNPNLYWYRQAAGRGLQLLFYSVGIGQISSEVPQNLSASRPQDRQFILSSKKLLLSDSGFYLCAWSGRGTGSSGANVLTFGAGSRLTVL.

The chain joins TRBV15 to TRBJ1-5; no reliable D call. CDR1 is LNHNV and CDR2 is YYDKDF in the germline V gene (reference sequence). Trimming shortened V by 7 bases and J by 0 bases, and 13 bases separated the two germline ends. The CDR3 sequence is 15 residues long. CDR3 protein: CATTSGSYSNQPQHF. CDR3 DNA: TGTGCCACCACCTCGGGGTCGTATAGCAATCAGCCCCAGCATTTT.

J is TRBJ2-1 and V is TRBV5-1; TRBD2 might be the D (5 bases). Looked up from germline, CDR1 is SGHRS and CDR2 is YFSETQ. Trimming left V 0 bases short and J 0 bases short, with 7 bases between. The CDR3 runs to 15 residues. The CDR3 loop is CASSLAAGSYNEQFF. The CDR3, as DNA: TGCGCCAGCAGCTTGGCGGCGGGCTCCTACAATGAGCAGTTCTTC.

The rearrangement uses TRBV4-1 and TRBJ1-2, with TRBD1 matching 7 bases. The CDR3 extends over 17 amino acids. The germline V gene has CDR1 MGHRA and CDR2 YSYEKL. After removal of 1 base from V and 2 bases from J, the junction contained 10 bases not matched to a gene. CDR3 coding DNA: TGCGCCAGCAGCCAAGGGGCCCCAACAGGGGTAAACTATGGCTACACCTTC. It encodes CASSQGAPTGVNYGYTF.

This clone showed up just once. The V gene is TRBV19, the J gene TRBJ2-2; TRBD2 might be the D (6 bases). There are 14 residues in the CDR3. The germline V and J ends were trimmed by 3 bases and 5 bases, with 10 bases remaining between them. The germline V gene encodes CDR1 LNHDA and CDR2 SQIVND (reference sequence). The CDR3 sequence: CASSMMGGTGELFF. In DNA, the CDR3 is TGTGCCAGTAGTATGATGGGGGGAACCGGGGAGCTGTTTTTT.

V usage is TRBV7-6 and J usage is TRBJ2-1, with 9 nucleotides matching TRBD2. With V trimmed by 3 bases and J by 8 bases, 8 bases remained unmatched. The CDR3 runs to 15 residues. In germline, CDR1 is SGHVS, CDR2 FNYEAQ. CDR3: CASSFSQGGRDEQFF. CDR3 coding DNA: TGTGCCAGCAGCTTTTCTCAGGGCGGGAGGGATGAGCAGTTCTTC.

The chain recombines TRBV9 with TRBJ1-1, with a weak D call TRBD1 (5 bases). Trimming took off 4 bases at V and 5 bases at J, with 12 bases between the two ends. In germline, CDR1 is SGDLS, CDR2 YYNGEE. The CDR3 has 13 amino acids. The CDR3 loop reads CASSFHGGTEAFF. The CDR3 DNA is TGTGCCAGCAGCTTCCACGGGGGAACTGAAGCTTTCTTT.

The V and J genes are TRBV5-1 and TRBJ1-1; D gene uncertain. V was trimmed by 2 bases and J by 4 bases, leaving 9 bases between them. The CDR3 length is 13 residues. Per germline, CDR1 SGHRS and CDR2 YFSETQ. DNA for the CDR3: TGCGCCAGCAGCTTAAGAGAGGGCACTGAAGCTTTCTTT. Protein sequence: CASSLREGTEAFF.

J is TRBJ2-7 and V is TRBV2; 7 bases agree with TRBD1. With V trimmed by 5 bases and J by 7 bases, 5 bases remained unmatched. This CDR3 spans 12 amino acids. Germline V CDR1 and CDR2: SNHLY, FYNNEI. This chain's CDR3 is CASSLTGLEQYF. CDR3 sequence (DNA): TGTGCCAGCAGTTTGACAGGGTTGGAGCAGTACTTC. The complete variable domain, with remaining parts taken from reference TRBV2 and TRBJ2-7, reads EPEVTQTPSHQVTQMGQEVILRCVPISNHLYFYWYRQILGQKVEFLVSFYNNEISEKSEIFDDQFSVERPDGSNFTLKIRSTKLEDSAMYFCASSLTGLEQYFGPGTRLTVT.